Below, 21 T cell receptor beta chains from the same sample are listed, as sequenced in a study of OX40 agonist ivuxolimab in advanced cancers. Receptor amplification or capture employed the immunoSEQ multiplex PCR assay. Here the immuneACCESS table is served through TCRdb, limited to in-frame sequences with V and J called. Missing clones are a known gap in these copies; in checked studies unresolved V genes cover under half, and the rest lacks a known reason. This sample holds tens of thousands of clones; more than 80% were observed only once. Of the sample, roughly 0.69% falls within the top ten clones. This material consisted of CD4+ or CD8+ T cells sorted from blood, taken in a trial of the OX40 agonist ivuxolimab. These receptors came from an adult with an advanced solid tumor such as melanoma, head and neck, liver or kidney cancer.

The V gene is TRBV19, the J gene TRBJ2-2; 12 nucleotides match TRBD1. The CDR3 is 16 residues long. CDR1 LNHDA and CDR2 SQIVND come from the germline V gene (reference sequence). V lost 5 bases, J lost 9 bases, and 10 bases stayed unmatched. The CDR3 loop reads CASSDYTGTGGRELFF. The DNA of the CDR3 is TGTGCCAGTAGTGACTATACCGGGACAGGGGGCCGGGAGCTGTTTTTT.

The sample holds a few counts of this clone. The J gene is TRBJ2-1, the V gene TRBV7-2, with TRBD1 matching 8 bases. The CDR3 has 15 residues. Germline V CDR1 and CDR2: SGHTA, FQGNSA. The junction had 7 bases not matched to a gene; V was cut back by 3 bases and J by 6 bases. CDR3 DNA sequence: TGTGCCAGCAGCTTTAGGGGGACAGGTCTCAATGAGCAGTTCTTC. Residues: CASSFRGTGLNEQFF.

This chain links TRBV18 with TRBJ2-1; the D is unclear. With 1 base removed from V and 7 bases from J, the gap between germline ends came to 8 bases. The CDR3 totals 13 residues. Germline V gene sequence: CDR1 KGHSH, CDR2 LQKENI. The CDR3 reads CASSPRVGNEQFF. DNA of the CDR3: TGTGCCAGCTCACCACGGGTCGGTAATGAGCAGTTCTTC.

The CDR3 coding sequence is TGTGCCAGCAGCTTAGGATCGGCCAGTTCACCCCTCCACTTT. It encodes CASSLGSASSPLHF. V is TRBV11-3 and J is TRBJ1-6; D unclear. The V gene lost 1 base and the J gene lost 9 bases, with 10 bases spanning the gap. This CDR3 is 14 amino acids long. Germline V gene sequence: CDR1 SGHNT, CDR2 YENEEA.

This chain links TRBV14 with TRBJ2-5; the D call may be TRBD1 or TRBD2 (7 bases each). The CDR3 is 15 residues long. Germline V gene sequence: CDR1 SGHDN, CDR2 FVKESK. Trimming removed 0 bases at V and 6 bases at J, with 14 bases between. CDR3 sequence reads: CASSQDQGGPQTQYF. CDR3 DNA sequence: TGTGCCAGCAGCCAAGATCAGGGGGGGCCACAGACCCAGTACTTC. The full variable domain, with the rest looked up from reference TRBV14 and TRBJ2-5, is EAGVTQFPSHSVIEKGQTVTLRCDPISGHDNLYWYRRVMGKEIKFLLHFVKESKQDESGMPNNRFLAERTGGTYSTLKVQPAELEDSGVYFCASSQDQGGPQTQYFGPGTRLLVL.

The J gene is TRBJ1-1, the V gene TRBV5-1; TRBD1 matches 7 bases. The CDR3 extends over 15 amino acids. In germline, CDR1 is SGHRS, CDR2 YFSETQ. Trimming took 4 bases from V and 4 from J; bases not matched to a gene: 10. CDR3 nucleotides: TGCGCCAGCAGCAAAATACCGGGACAGAGCACTGAAGCTTTCTTT. Translated: CASSKIPGQSTEAFF.

The gene calls are TRBV7-3 and TRBJ2-1; D is unclear. The germline V gene has CDR1 SGHTA and CDR2 FQGTGA. V was pared by 6 bases and J by 9 bases, with 12 bases between. This CDR3 spans 12 amino acids. CDR3 nucleotide sequence: TGTGCCAGCAGGTTCGACCGGAGTGAGCAGTTCTTC. Translated: CASRFDRSEQFF.

This clone appeared a few times. CDR3: CASSWTGGMSGELFF. CDR3 bases: TGTGCCAGCAGCTGGACAGGGGGGATGTCCGGGGAGCTGTTTTTT. This rearrangement joins TRBV11-2 to TRBJ2-2; 10 bases match TRBD1. This CDR3 has 15 amino acids. Germline assignment: CDR1 SGHAT and CDR2 FQNNGV. V was pared by 4 bases and J by 6 bases, with 5 bases of the junction left unmatched.

This chain links TRBV21-1 with TRBJ1-1. TRBV21-1 is a known pseudogene. The CDR3 is 13 amino acids. In nucleotides, the CDR3 is TGTGCCAGCAGCTCCCTGTATAACACTGAAGCTTTCTTT. Protein product: CASSSLYNTEAFF.

This clone came up once. The chain recombines TRBV6-1 with TRBJ1-2, with 11 bases that match TRBD1. CDR1 is MNHNS, CDR2 SASEGT, per germline. The CDR3 runs 15 residues. V was pared by 6 bases and J by 2 bases, with 5 bases of the junction left unmatched. CDR3 DNA sequence: TGTGCCAGCAGCAGGGGGACAGGGGGAAACTATGGCTACACCTTC. Encoded protein: CASSRGTGGNYGYTF.

The V and J genes are TRBV2 and TRBJ1-2; the match to TRBD1 covers 11 bases. The CDR3 totals 17 residues. Germline CDR1 and CDR2: SNHLY and FYNNEI. Germline trimming cut 6 bases from V and 5 bases from J; bases unmatched to any gene: 14. CDR3 DNA sequence: TGTGCCAGCAGACCCAACCCGACGGGACAGGGGGGGTATGGCTACACCTTC. This codes for CASRPNPTGQGGYGYTF. Using reference TRBV2 and TRBJ1-2 for the parts outside the CDR3, the full variable domain is EPEVTQTPSHQVTQMGQEVILRCVPISNHLYFYWYRQILGQKVEFLVSFYNNEISEKSEIFDDQFSVERPDGSNFTLKIRSTKLEDSAMYFCASRPNPTGQGGYGYTFGSGTRLTVV.

V gene TRBV7-2 combines with J gene TRBJ2-7; possible D gene TRBD1, 5 bases. V was shortened by 5 bases and J by 0 bases, with 11 bases between the two germline ends. The CDR3 covers 14 residues. CDR1 SGHTA and CDR2 FQGNSA come from the germline V gene. The CDR3 spells CASSATVNSYEQYF. DNA for the CDR3: TGTGCCAGCAGCGCGACAGTGAACTCCTACGAGCAGTACTTC. The full variable domain, its missing parts supplied by reference TRBV7-2 and TRBJ2-7, is GAGVSQSPSNKVTEKGKDVELRCDPISGHTALYWYRQSLGQGLEFLIYFQGNSAPDKSGLPSDRFSAERTGGSVSTLTIQRTQQEDSAVYLCASSATVNSYEQYFGPGTRLTVT.

This rearrangement joins TRBV6-1 to TRBJ2-3, with TRBD1 identical over 11 bases. V lost 4 bases and J lost 0; bases outside the gene matches: 15. This CDR3 spans 20 amino acids. CDR1 MNHNS and CDR2 SASEGT come from the germline V gene. The DNA of the CDR3 is TGTGCCAGCAGTGCCTGGACAGGGGGCTTAAGAGCCCAAAGCACAGATACGCAGTATTTT. Its protein is CASSAWTGGLRAQSTDTQYF.

This sequence joins TRBV5-1 and TRBJ2-7; D possibly corresponds to TRBD2 (6 bases). The germline CDR1 and CDR2 sequences are SGHRS and YFSETQ. With 4 bases removed from V and 5 bases from J, the gap between germline ends came to 19 bases. This CDR3 has 15 residues. The CDR3 bases are TGCGCCAGCAGCCCTGGAGGGGTGTCCTATGACGAGCAGTACTTC. As protein: CASSPGGVSYDEQYF.

The chain has TRBV6-5 and TRBJ2-1; D may be TRBD1 (6 bases). The ends were cut back, 5 bases at V and 6 bases at J, with 11 bases in the middle. The CDR3 loop spans 13 amino acids. The V gene's germline CDR1 is MNHEY and CDR2 SVGAGI. As DNA, the CDR3 is TGTGCCAGCAGTACGACAGGCCCCAATGAGCAGTTCTTC. This gives the protein CASSTTGPNEQFF.

The chain has TRBV28 and TRBJ2-5; TRBD2 agrees at 13 bases. Trimming removed 3 bases from V and 3 bases from J; junction bases left unmatched: 10. The CDR3 length is 18 residues. Germline V lookup: CDR1 MDHEN, CDR2 SYDVKM. In DNA form, the CDR3 reads TGTGCCAGCAGTTTGCTCGGACTAGCGGGGGCAGGGGAAGAGACCCAGTACTTC. Its protein product is CASSLLGLAGAGEETQYF.

The chain has TRBV7-6 and TRBJ2-5; TRBD1 or TRBD2 may be the D gene (6 bases each). CDR1 is SGHVS and CDR2 is FNYEAQ in the germline V gene. Trimming stripped 7 bases from V and 4 bases from J, with 25 bases between. The CDR3 spans 17 residues. CDR3 DNA sequence: TGTGCCAGCACCCATAAGGGGGGACTCCAACCTGGAGAGACCCAGTACTTC. It codes for CASTHKGGLQPGETQYF.

The V gene is TRBV4-2, the J gene TRBJ2-1; 7 bases match TRBD2. This CDR3 has 16 residues. The junction had 5 bases not matched to a gene; V was cut back by 3 bases and J by 0 bases. In germline, CDR1 is LGHNA, CDR2 YNFKEQ. The CDR3 DNA is TGTGCCAGCAGCCAGGACGGGGGGACCTCCTACAATGAGCAGTTCTTC. Encoded protein: CASSQDGGTSYNEQFF.

The rearrangement uses TRBV7-2 and TRBJ2-5; 9 bases fit TRBD1. V was clipped by 5 bases and J by 7 bases; unmatched bases: 14. The CDR3 runs to 16 residues. The V gene's germline CDR1 is SGHTA and CDR2 FQGNSA. Here the CDR3 DNA reads TGTGCCAGCAGCCCCGAGACAGGGGGAATGATTGGGACCCAGTACTTC. Protein sequence: CASSPETGGMIGTQYF.

This clone was counted a few times. This chain connects TRBV6-5 to TRBJ1-6, with 7 bases fitting TRBD1. The CDR3 sequence is 14 residues long. V was clipped by 6 bases and J by 9 bases; unmatched bases: 8. CDR1 and CDR2 (germline): MNHEY, SVGAGI. CDR3 sequence (DNA): TGTGCCAGCAGCCCTGGACAGGCCGTTTCACCCCTCCACTTT. This codes for CASSPGQAVSPLHF.

V and J are TRBV5-1 and TRBJ2-5; the match to TRBD2 covers 14 bases. The J call may be wrong; the DNA end is better matched by TRBJ2-7. Germline V gene data show CDR1 as SGHRS and CDR2 as YFSETQ. CDR3 length: 16 residues. CDR3 in DNA: TGCGCCAGCAGCACGGGACTAGCGGGGGATTCCTACGAGCAGTACTTC. It yields the protein CASSTGLAGDSYEQYF.